The 13 T cell receptor beta chains given below trace back to one sample, sequenced in a study of T cells in Graves' hyperthyroidism and ophthalmopathy. Amplification of TCR beta CDR3 regions was performed using RNA transcripts as template. When the TCR CDR3 underwent first-round RT-PCR, the HTBI primer set was used. TCRdb re-called the multiplex PCR reads with MiXCR, one entry per CDR3 protein. The sample includes some 570,000 distinct CDR3 sequences, about a sixth of them seen just once. Sequenced material: blood. The receptors here all came from a woman aged 18-29 years with Graves' ophthalmopathy.

The chain joins TRBV29-1 to TRBJ2-2; no clear D. CDR1 and CDR2 (germline): SQVTM, ANQGSEA. This CDR3 contains 13 residues. Trimming took off 0 bases at V and 5 bases at J, with 7 bases between the two ends. The CDR3 here is CSVEEADTGELFF. CDR3 in DNA: TGCAGCGTTGAAGAGGCAGATACCGGGGAGCTGTTTTTT.

The chain is built from TRBV7-9 and TRBJ1-4; TRBD1 matches at 10 bases. Trimming at V came to 5 bases and at J to 8 bases, leaving 8 bases not matched to a gene. The germline V gene encodes CDR1 SEHNR and CDR2 FQNEAQ (reference sequence). The CDR3 contains 15 residues. CDR3 bases: TGTGCCAGCAGCGCCGGGACAGGGGAAGGAGAAAAACTGTTTTTT. Amino acids: CASSAGTGEGEKLFF.

The chain combines TRBV6-2 or TRBV6-3 with TRBJ1-6; a possible D gene is TRBD1 (5 bases). CDR3 size: 17 residues. Trimming took off 5 bases at V and 5 bases at J, with 19 bases between the two ends. Germline V gives CDR1 MNHEY, CDR2 SVGEGT. The CDR3, as DNA: TGTGCCAGCAGTGCCCAACGCGCAGGGCGACATAATTCACCCCTCCACTTT. This codes for CASSAQRAGRHNSPLHF.

This clonotype was counted ten times or more. This chain joins TRBV12-3 or TRBV12-4 and TRBJ2-6; 9 positions match TRBD1. J was trimmed by 4 bases and V by 6 bases; bases with no gene match: 4. CDR3 length: 15 amino acids. Here the CDR3 DNA reads TGTGCCAGCAGCTGGACAGGGGCCGGGGCCAACGTCCTGACTTTC. Translating gives CASSWTGAGANVLTF.

This clonotype was recorded at least ten times. J is TRBJ1-1 and V is TRBV6-1; D is unclear. V gave up 0 bases and J gave up 8 bases, with 16 bases separating them. There are 15 residues in the CDR3. CDR1 and CDR2 (germline): MNHNS, SASEGT. The CDR3 DNA is TGTGCCAGCAGTGAAGCGTACAGCTTAATAAGGGAAGCTTTCTTT. Amino acid sequence: CASSEAYSLIREAFF.

The chain links TRBV15 to TRBJ1-4; 8 bases agree with TRBD1. In germline, CDR1 is LNHNV, CDR2 YYDKDF (reference sequence). J gave up 8 bases and V 1 base, and 3 bases lay outside the gene matches. The CDR3 spans 14 residues. The CDR3, as DNA: TGTGCCACCAGCAGAGTTGGACAGGGCGAAAAACTGTTTTTT. Protein product: CATSRVGQGEKLFF. The full variable domain, rest sourced from reference TRBV15 and TRBJ1-4, is DAMVIQNPRYQVTQFGKPVTLSCSQTLNHNVMYWYQQKSSQAPKLLFHYYDKDFNNEADTPDNFQSRRPNTSFCFLDIRSPGLGDTAMYLCATSRVGQGEKLFFGSGTQLSVL.

The chain uses TRBV19 and TRBJ1-2, with TRBD1 identical over 7 bases. The germline CDR1 and CDR2 sequences are LNHDA and SQIVND (reference sequence). The CDR3 has 15 residues. V lost 6 bases to trimming and J lost 4 bases; unmatched junction nucleotides: 11. The CDR3 loop is CASRNPYRDSYGYTF. The CDR3 region has the DNA TGTGCCAGTAGGAATCCCTACAGGGACAGCTATGGCTACACCTTC.

The rearrangement uses TRBV7-2 and TRBJ2-1; 12 bases fit TRBD2. Germline-derived CDR1 and CDR2 are SGHTA and FQGNSA. V dropped 3 bases and J dropped 9; count of bases not matched to a gene: 6. This CDR3 spans 15 amino acids. Here the CDR3 DNA reads TGTGCCAGCAGCTTCTCTAGCGGGAGGGCCGGTGAGCAGTTCTTC. It encodes CASSFSSGRAGEQFF.

This clonotype showed up many times. This chain joins TRBV7-9 and TRBJ1-2, with D tentatively TRBD1 (5 bases). The CDR3 runs to 14 residues. Trimming took off 4 bases at V and 4 bases at J, with 13 bases between the two ends. Germline V gene sequence: CDR1 SEHNR, CDR2 FQNEAQ (reference sequence). CDR3 nucleotide sequence: TGTGCCAGCAGCTCCGACAGCCTAATCTATGGCTACACCTTC. Protein: CASSSDSLIYGYTF.

This clonotype was recorded many times. CDR3 DNA: TGCAGTGCTACGGGACAGGGGGGGTATGGCTACACCTTC. Translation gives CSATGQGGYGYTF. This rearrangement joins TRBV20-1 to TRBJ1-2; 11 nucleotides agree with TRBD1. This CDR3 comprises 13 residues. The J segment lost 5 bases and the V segment lost 4 bases, leaving 3 bases of the junction unmatched. CDR1 and CDR2 from the germline V gene are DFQATT and SNEGSKA (reference sequence).

The chain couples TRBV3-1 to TRBJ2-7; TRBD1 agrees at 9 bases. The V segment lost 4 bases and the J segment 4 bases; nucleotides outside the gene matches: 8. The CDR3 totals 15 residues. Germline-derived CDR1 and CDR2 are LGHDT and YNNKEL (reference sequence). CDR3 sequence reads: CASSPSAGQGYEQYF. The CDR3 DNA is TGTGCCAGCAGCCCCAGTGCGGGACAGGGATACGAGCAGTACTTC.

Remarks on this clonotype: A much larger clone differs by one base, so this may be a read error. This likely comes from a read error, as the CDR3 has no conserved phenylalanine or tryptophan at its end. This chain uses TRBV28 with TRBJ2-1, with 10 bases lining up with TRBD2. The ends lost 2 bases at V and 0 bases at J; junction bases unmatched: 4. Germline CDR1 and CDR2: MDHEN and SYDVKM. The CDR3 is 17 residues long. In DNA, the CDR3 is TGTGCCAGCAGTTTACTCCTAGCGGGAGTCTCCTACAATGAGCAGTTCCTC. This translates into CASSLLLAGVSYNEQFL.

This clonotype has a count of ten or more. The chain uses TRBV18 and TRBJ2-3, with a tentative D call TRBD2 (5 bases). Germline CDR1 is KGHSH and CDR2 is LQKENI. V was cut by 2 bases and J by 4 bases, with 10 bases left in between. The CDR3 is 14 residues long. The CDR3 is CASSPEGNPDTQYF. Written as DNA, the CDR3 is TGTGCCAGCTCACCAGAGGGTAACCCAGATACGCAGTATTTT.